This T cell receptor (beta chain) was documented in a study of control samples from healthy donors and cancer patients. The sample holds one count of this clone. Here immunoSEQ multiplex PCR was the method, and the copy in TCRdb shows in-frame clones only, minus some. The sample comprises approximately 150,000 clones, 75% to 90% of which are singletons, and around 4.6% rests with the top ten. CDR1 and CDR2 from the germline V gene are SGDLS and YYNGEE. The ends lost 4 bases at V and 6 bases at J; junction bases unmatched: 14. The CDR3 is 17 residues long. This chain uses TRBV9 with TRBJ1-1; 11 nucleotides line up with TRBD1. The clonotype was recovered from a man aged 25-45 years in good health. Sequenced input: blood. The CDR3 reads CASSRLSGQGAYAEAFF. The CDR3 nucleotides read TGTGCCAGCAGCCGATTATCTGGACAGGGGGCTTACGCTGAAGCTTTCTTT.